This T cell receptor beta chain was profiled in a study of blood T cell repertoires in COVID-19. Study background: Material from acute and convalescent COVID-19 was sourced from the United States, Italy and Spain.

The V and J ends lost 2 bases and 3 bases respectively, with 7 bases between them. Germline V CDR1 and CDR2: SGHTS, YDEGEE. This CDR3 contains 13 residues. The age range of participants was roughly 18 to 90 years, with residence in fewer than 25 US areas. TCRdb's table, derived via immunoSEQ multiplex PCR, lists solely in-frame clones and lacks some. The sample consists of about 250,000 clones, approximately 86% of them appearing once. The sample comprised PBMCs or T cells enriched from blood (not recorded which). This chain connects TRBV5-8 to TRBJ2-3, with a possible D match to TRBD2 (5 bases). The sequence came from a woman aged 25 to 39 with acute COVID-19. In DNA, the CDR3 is TGTGCCAGCAGCTTTGGAGGAACAGATACGCAGTATTTT. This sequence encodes CASSFGGTDTQYF.